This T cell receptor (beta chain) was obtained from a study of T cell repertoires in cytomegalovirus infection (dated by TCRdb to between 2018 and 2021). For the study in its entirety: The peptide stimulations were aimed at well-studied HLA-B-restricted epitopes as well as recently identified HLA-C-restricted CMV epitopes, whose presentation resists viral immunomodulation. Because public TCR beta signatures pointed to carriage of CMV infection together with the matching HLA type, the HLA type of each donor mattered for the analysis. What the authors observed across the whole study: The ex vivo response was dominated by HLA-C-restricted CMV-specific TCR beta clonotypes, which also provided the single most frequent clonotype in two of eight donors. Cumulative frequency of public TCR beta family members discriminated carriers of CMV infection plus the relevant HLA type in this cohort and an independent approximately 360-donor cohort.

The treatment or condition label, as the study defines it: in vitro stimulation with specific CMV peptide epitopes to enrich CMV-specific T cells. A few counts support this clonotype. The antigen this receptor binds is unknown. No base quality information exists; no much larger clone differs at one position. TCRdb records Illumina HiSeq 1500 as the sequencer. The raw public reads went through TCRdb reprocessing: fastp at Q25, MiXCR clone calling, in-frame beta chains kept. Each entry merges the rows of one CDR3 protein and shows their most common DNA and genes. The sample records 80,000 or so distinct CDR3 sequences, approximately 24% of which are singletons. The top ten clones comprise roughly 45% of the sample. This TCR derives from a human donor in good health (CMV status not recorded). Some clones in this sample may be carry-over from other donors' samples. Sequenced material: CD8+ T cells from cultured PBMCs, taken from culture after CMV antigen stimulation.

The DNA is TGTGCCAGCAGTGATCTAGCGGGAGCCTACCAGGGTGAGCAGTTCTTC. Translated, it gives CASSDLAGAYQGEQFF. Recombination joined TRBV6-1 with TRBJ2-1; 10 junctional bases match TRBD2. The germline V gene supplies CDR1 MNHNS and CDR2 SASEGT. The cysteine opens and the phenylalanine closes a CDR3 of 16 amino acids. The only DNA kept is the CDR3, 48 bases in frame from the first base. Compared with germline, V lacks 3 bases and J lacks 9 bases; bases without a gene match: 11.